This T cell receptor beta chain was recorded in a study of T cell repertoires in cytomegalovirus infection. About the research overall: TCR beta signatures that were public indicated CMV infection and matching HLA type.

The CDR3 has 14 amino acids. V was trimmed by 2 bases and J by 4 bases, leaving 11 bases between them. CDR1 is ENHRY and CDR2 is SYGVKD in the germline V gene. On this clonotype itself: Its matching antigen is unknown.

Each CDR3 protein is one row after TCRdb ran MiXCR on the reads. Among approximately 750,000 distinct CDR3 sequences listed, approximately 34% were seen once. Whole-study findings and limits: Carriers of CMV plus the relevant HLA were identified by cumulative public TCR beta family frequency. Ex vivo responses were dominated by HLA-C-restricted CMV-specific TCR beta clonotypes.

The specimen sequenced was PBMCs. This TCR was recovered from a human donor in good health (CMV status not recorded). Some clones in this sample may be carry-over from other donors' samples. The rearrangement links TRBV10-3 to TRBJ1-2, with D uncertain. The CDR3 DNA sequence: TGTGCCATCAGTGAGGGGATTCTGGGCTATGGCTACACCTTC. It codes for CAISEGILGYGYTF.